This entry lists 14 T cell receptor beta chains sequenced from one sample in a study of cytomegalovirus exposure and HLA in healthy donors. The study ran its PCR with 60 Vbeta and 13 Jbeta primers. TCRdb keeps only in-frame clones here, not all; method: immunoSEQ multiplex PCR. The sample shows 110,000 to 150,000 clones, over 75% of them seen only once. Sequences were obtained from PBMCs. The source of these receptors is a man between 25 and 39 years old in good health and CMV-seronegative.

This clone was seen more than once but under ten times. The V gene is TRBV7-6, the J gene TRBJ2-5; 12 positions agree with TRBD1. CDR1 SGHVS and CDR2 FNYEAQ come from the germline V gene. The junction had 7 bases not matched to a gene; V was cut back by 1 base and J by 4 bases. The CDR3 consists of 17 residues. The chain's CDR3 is CASSLVWGQGALETQYF. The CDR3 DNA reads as TGTGCCAGCAGCTTAGTTTGGGGACAGGGGGCACTAGAGACCCAGTACTTC.

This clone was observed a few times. DNA of the CDR3: TGTGCCAGCAGTTACAGTCCCGGGACAGGGTACGAGCAGTACTTC. This gives the protein CASSYSPGTGYEQYF. The rearrangement joins TRBV6-5 to TRBJ2-7; 9 nucleotides agree with TRBD1. Trimming took 2 bases from V and 4 from J; bases not matched to a gene: 6. From germline, CDR1 is MNHEY and CDR2 SVGAGI. There are 15 residues in the CDR3.

The CDR3 region has the DNA TGTGCCTGGGCTAGAGGGGACTTTAATGAAAAACTGTTTTTT. Protein sequence: CAWARGDFNEKLFF. The V and J genes are TRBV30 and TRBJ1-4; TRBD1 is a possible D gene (5 bases). The CDR3 contains 14 residues. From germline, CDR1 is GTSNPN and CDR2 SVGIG (reference sequence). The V end was cut by 5 bases, the J end by 4 bases, with 14 bases between.

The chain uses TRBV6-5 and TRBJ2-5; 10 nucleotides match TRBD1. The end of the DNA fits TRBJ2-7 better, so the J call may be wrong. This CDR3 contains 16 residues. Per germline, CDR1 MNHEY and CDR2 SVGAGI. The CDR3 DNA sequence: TGTGCCAGCAGTTACTCCATGTGGGACAGGGGTTACGAGCAGTACTTC. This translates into CASSYSMWDRGYEQYF.

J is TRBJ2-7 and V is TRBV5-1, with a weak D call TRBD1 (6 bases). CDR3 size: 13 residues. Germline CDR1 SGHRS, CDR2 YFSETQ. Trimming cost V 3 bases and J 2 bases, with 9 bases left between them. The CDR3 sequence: CASSSDRAYEQYF. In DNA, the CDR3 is TGCGCCAGCAGCTCGGACAGAGCCTACGAGCAGTACTTC.

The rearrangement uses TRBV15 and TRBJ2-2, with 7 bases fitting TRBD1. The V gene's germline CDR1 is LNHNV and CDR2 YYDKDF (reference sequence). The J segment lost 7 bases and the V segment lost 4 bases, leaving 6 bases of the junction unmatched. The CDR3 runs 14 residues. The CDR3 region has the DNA TGTGCCACCAGCAATAGGGGGCAGGGCGGGGAGCTGTTTTTT. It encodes CATSNRGQGGELFF.

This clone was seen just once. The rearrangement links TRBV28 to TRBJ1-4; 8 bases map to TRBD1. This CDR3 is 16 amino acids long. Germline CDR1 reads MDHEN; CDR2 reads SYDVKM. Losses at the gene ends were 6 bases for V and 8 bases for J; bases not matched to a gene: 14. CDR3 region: CASSPSGTGGFEKLFF. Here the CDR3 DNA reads TGTGCCAGCAGCCCTTCTGGTACAGGGGGTTTCGAAAAACTGTTTTTT.

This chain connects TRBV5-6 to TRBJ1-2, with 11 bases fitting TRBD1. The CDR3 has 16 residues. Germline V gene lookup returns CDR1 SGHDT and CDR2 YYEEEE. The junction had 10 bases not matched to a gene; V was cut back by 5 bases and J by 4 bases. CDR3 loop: CASRYGGGTGGYGYTF. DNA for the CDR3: TGTGCCAGCAGGTACGGAGGCGGGACAGGGGGCTATGGCTACACCTTC.

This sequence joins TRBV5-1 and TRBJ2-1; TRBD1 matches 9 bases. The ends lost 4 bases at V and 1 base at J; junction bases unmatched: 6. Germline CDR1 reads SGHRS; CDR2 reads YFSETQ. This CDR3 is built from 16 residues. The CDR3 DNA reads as TGCGCCAGCAGCACACAGGGGGCCAGTTCCTACAATGAGCAGTTCTTC. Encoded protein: CASSTQGASSYNEQFF.

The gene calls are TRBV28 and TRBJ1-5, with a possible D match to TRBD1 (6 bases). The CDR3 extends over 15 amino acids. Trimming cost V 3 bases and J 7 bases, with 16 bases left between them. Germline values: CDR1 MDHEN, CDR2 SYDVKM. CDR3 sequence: CASSFRGTALQPQHF. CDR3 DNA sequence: TGTGCCAGCAGTTTCAGGGGCACCGCGCTACAGCCCCAGCATTTT.

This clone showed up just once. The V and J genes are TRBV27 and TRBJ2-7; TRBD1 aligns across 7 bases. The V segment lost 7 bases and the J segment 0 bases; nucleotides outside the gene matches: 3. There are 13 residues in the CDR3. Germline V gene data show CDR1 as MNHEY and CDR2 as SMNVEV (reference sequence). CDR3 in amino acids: CASMRTGSYEQYF. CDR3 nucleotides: TGTGCCAGCATGAGGACAGGCTCCTACGAGCAGTACTTC.

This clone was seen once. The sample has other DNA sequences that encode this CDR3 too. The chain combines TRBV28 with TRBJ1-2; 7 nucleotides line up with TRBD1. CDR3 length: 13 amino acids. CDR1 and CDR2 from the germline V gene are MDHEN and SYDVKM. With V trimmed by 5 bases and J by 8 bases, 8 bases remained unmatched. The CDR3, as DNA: TGTGCCAGCAGTCCCGACAGGGTAGGAGGCTACACCTTC. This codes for CASSPDRVGGYTF.

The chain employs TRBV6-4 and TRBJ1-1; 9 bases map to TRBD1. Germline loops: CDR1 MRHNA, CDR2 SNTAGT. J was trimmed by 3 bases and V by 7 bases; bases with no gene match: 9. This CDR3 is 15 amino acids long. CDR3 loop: CASMLHRGRDTEAFF. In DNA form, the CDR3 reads TGTGCCAGCATGCTTCACAGGGGGCGCGACACTGAAGCTTTCTTT.

This chain's CDR3 is CASSSRTALNYGYTF. In DNA form, the CDR3 reads TGTGCCAGCAGTTCACGGACAGCTTTGAACTATGGCTACACCTTC. The chain has TRBV6-5 and TRBJ1-2, with D possibly matching TRBD1 (6 bases). The CDR3 has 15 residues. Looked up from germline, CDR1 is MNHEY and CDR2 is SVGAGI. V was pared by 4 bases and J by 2 bases, with 14 bases between.